This T cell receptor (beta chain) was identified during a study of shared clonotypes between healthy human individuals. This clone was recorded at least ten times. Only in-frame clones appear in the TCRdb table, and some are missing; sequencing was by immunoSEQ multiplex PCR. The top ten hold approximately 25% of the sample, which has approximately 100,000 clones, about 66% seen once. Trimming removed 4 bases from V and 5 bases from J; junction bases left unmatched: 5. Germline assignment: CDR1 SGHDT and CDR2 YYEEEE. CDR3 length: 13 amino acids. This sequence originates from a woman aged 30 to 39 in good health. Sequencing input: memory CD8+ T cells sorted from blood. The subset denotes: CD45RO+ cells pooled with CCR7-negative TemRA cells. This chain links TRBV5-6 with TRBJ2-7; 8 positions agree with TRBD1. The CDR3 protein is CASSSWTGNEQYF. In DNA, the CDR3 is TGTGCCAGCAGCAGCTGGACAGGGAACGAGCAGTACTTC.